This note documents a single T cell receptor (beta chain) sequence. Its antigen is unidentified. Trimming shortened V by 1 base and J by 0 bases, and 4 bases separated the two germline ends. The CDR3 loop spans 15 amino acids. The germline V gene has CDR1 LNHDA and CDR2 SQIVND (reference sequence). Extremely preterm deliveries at about 23-28 weeks of gestation provided the preterm samples. Per sample, roughly 19,000 to 110,000 naive CD8+ cells were sorted. This entry is derived from a study of naive CD8 T cells in extremely preterm neonates. The study, taken as a whole, reports: Relative to older groups, preterm infants had shorter, less trimmed CDR3s with fewer N additions.

Assay used: immunoSEQ multiplex PCR; TCRdb lists only in-frame clones, some missing. The data hold 25,000 or so clones, with approximately 88% observed a single time. This sequence joins TRBV19 and TRBJ2-6; no clear D. The sequence was collected from a boy who was born preterm. Sequencing input: naive CD8+ T cells from cord blood. The CDR3 DNA sequence: TGTGCCAGTAGTATAGGCCCCTCTGGGGCCAACGTCCTGACTTTC. It yields the protein CASSIGPSGANVLTF.